One sample yielded the 17 T cell receptor beta chains listed below, sequenced in a study of shared clonotypes between healthy human individuals (dated by TCRdb to 2018 to 2021). For the CD8 naive samples, CD45RO-negative cells were positively selected for CCR7, yielding a CD45RA+CCR7+ population from which TemRA cells were excluded. The library was prepared using the immunoSEQ multiplex PCR assay. As stored in TCRdb, this immuneACCESS dataset retains in-frame rearrangements with V and J assigned. A fraction of the clones does not appear; measured against another copy, unresolved V genes explain less than half of the discrepancy, and the remainder lacks a known reason. This sample gives 1.5 million to 2.5 million clones in total; approximately 94% of them show up just once. The ten most abundant clones make up 0.95% to 1.5% of the sample. The material sequenced was naive CD8+ T cells sorted from blood. This specimen's cell subset or site label, per the study, means: CD45RA+CCR7+. The receptor source for this set is a man in his late teens or twenties in good health.

This clone was recorded only once. CDR3: CASSRQGFSGYTF. CDR3 sequence (DNA): TGTGCCAGCAGCCGGCAGGGGTTCAGCGGCTACACCTTC. This chain joins TRBV7-3 and TRBJ1-2, with a tentative D call TRBD1 (6 bases). With 5 bases removed from V and 8 bases from J, the gap between germline ends came to 15 bases. CDR1 and CDR2 (germline): SGHTA, FQGTGA. The CDR3 is 13 residues long.

The rearrangement uses TRBV27 and TRBJ2-2, with 7 bases aligning to TRBD1. Germline CDR1 is MNHEY and CDR2 is SMNVEV (reference sequence). The CDR3 runs 15 residues. The J segment lost 2 bases and the V segment lost 9 bases, leaving 9 bases of the junction unmatched. The CDR3 DNA is TGTGCCAGTCGAAAGACAGGGTCCAACACCGGGGAGCTGTTTTTT. Translating it yields CASRKTGSNTGELFF.

V is TRBV5-6 and J is TRBJ2-7; TRBD1 or TRBD2 may be the D gene (5 bases each). This CDR3 comprises 15 residues. Germline loops: CDR1 SGHDT, CDR2 YYEEEE. The ends were cut back, 0 bases at V and 3 bases at J, with 13 bases in the middle. The chain's CDR3 is CASSLGWDRVYEQYF. The CDR3 nucleotides are TGTGCCAGCAGCTTGGGGTGGGACCGAGTCTACGAGCAGTACTTC.

The V and J genes are TRBV28 and TRBJ2-7; possible D gene TRBD2, 7 bases. The CDR3 runs 14 residues. Trimming removed 6 bases at V and 3 bases at J, with 15 bases between. CDR1 MDHEN and CDR2 SYDVKM come from the germline V gene. CDR3 nucleotide sequence: TGTGCCAGCAGCCGACCGGGGGGCGGCTACGAGCAGTACTTC. It codes for CASSRPGGGYEQYF.

The chain employs TRBV9 and TRBJ2-3; D gene unclear. Trimming removed 5 bases at V and 0 bases at J, with 10 bases between. The CDR3 length is 14 residues. Germline V gives CDR1 SGDLS, CDR2 YYNGEE. CDR3 coding DNA: TGTGCCAGCAGTGGTTCCACTAGCACAGATACGCAGTATTTT. Translation: CASSGSTSTDTQYF.

The J gene is TRBJ2-1, the V gene TRBV6-1, with 8 bases aligning to TRBD2. Trimming removed 2 bases from V and 2 bases from J; junction bases left unmatched: 2. Germline CDR1 MNHNS, CDR2 SASEGT. The length of the CDR3 is 15 residues. CDR3 sequence (DNA): TGTGCCAGCAGTGAATTCGGGGGGGCCTACAATGAGCAGTTCTTC. Its protein product is CASSEFGGAYNEQFF.

The chain uses TRBV11-2 and TRBJ2-2, with TRBD1 matching 7 bases. V shed 4 bases and J 6 bases; nucleotides not matched to a gene: 5. Germline V lookup: CDR1 SGHAT, CDR2 FQNNGV. The CDR3 runs to 14 residues. The CDR3 coding sequence is TGTGCCAGCAGCTCCGGACAGGCCCCCGGGGAGCTGTTTTTT. Encoded protein: CASSSGQAPGELFF.

Worth noting for this clone: The same CDR3 can be traced to other DNA sequences in this sample. The chain carries TRBV11-2 and TRBJ2-1; D may be TRBD2 (6 bases). The CDR3 covers 14 residues. CDR1 and CDR2 from the germline V gene are SGHAT and FQNNGV. V was pared by 1 base and J by 2 bases, with 6 bases between. This chain's CDR3 is CASSLGGAYNEQFF. The CDR3 region has the DNA TGTGCCAGCAGCTTAGGGGGGGCCTACAATGAGCAGTTCTTC. The full variable domain, with the rest looked up from reference TRBV11-2 and TRBJ2-1, is EAGVAQSPRYKIIEKRQSVAFWCNPISGHATLYWYQQILGQGPKLLIQFQNNGVVDDSQLPKDRFSAERLKGVDSTLKIQPAKLEDSAVYLCASSLGGAYNEQFFGPGTRLTVL.

The chain carries TRBV12-5 and TRBJ2-3, with 13 bases matching TRBD2. Trimming took 5 bases from V and 1 from J; bases not matched to a gene: 9. Per germline, CDR1 LGHNT and CDR2 FRNRAP. This CDR3 contains 18 residues. The CDR3 DNA reads as TGTGCTAGTGGTCGCGGACTAGCGGGAGTTATTGGCACAGATACGCAGTATTTT. Translating it yields CASGRGLAGVIGTDTQYF. The full variable domain, its missing parts supplied by reference TRBV12-5 and TRBJ2-3, is DARVTQTPRHKVTEMGQEVTMRCQPILGHNTVFWYRQTMMQGLELLAYFRNRAPLDDSGMPKDRFSAEMPDATLATLKIQPSEPRDSAVYFCASGRGLAGVIGTDTQYFGPGTRLTVL.

This chain joins TRBV27 and TRBJ2-4; 11 bases agree with TRBD2. Per the germline V gene, CDR1 is MNHEY and CDR2 is SMNVEV (reference sequence). The CDR3 is 13 amino acids. The V segment lost 6 bases and the J segment 8 bases; nucleotides outside the gene matches: 3. The CDR3 region has the DNA TGTGCCAGCAGATTAGCGGGAGGGGACATTCAGTACTTC. It codes for CASRLAGGDIQYF.

A single count supports this clone. J is TRBJ2-7 and V is TRBV14; TRBD1 aligns across 9 bases. CDR3 length equals 14 residues. V shed 6 bases, J shed 4 bases, and the junction held 7 bases outside the gene matches. Germline-derived CDR1 and CDR2 are SGHDN and FVKESK. The CDR3 is CASSLDRGAYEQYF. The CDR3 DNA sequence: TGTGCCAGCAGTCTGGACAGGGGAGCGTACGAGCAGTACTTC.

J is TRBJ2-1 and V is TRBV5-6, with 7 bases lining up with TRBD2. This CDR3 has 16 residues. Trimming took 1 base from V and 4 from J; bases not matched to a gene: 8. Germline CDR1 is SGHDT and CDR2 is YYEEEE. CDR3 nucleotides: TGTGCCAGCAGCTTGTTTGCGGGAGTGGGATACAATGAGCAGTTCTTC. Residues: CASSLFAGVGYNEQFF. Full variable domain (rest looked up from reference TRBV5-6 and TRBJ2-1): DAGVTQSPTHLIKTRGQQVTLRCSPKSGHDTVSWYQQALGQGPQFIFQYYEEEERQRGNFPDRFSGHQFPNYSSELNVNALLLGDSALYLCASSLFAGVGYNEQFFGPGTRLTVL.

This chain links TRBV7-2 with TRBJ2-7; TRBD2 matches at 8 bases. The V segment lost 1 base and the J segment 4 bases; nucleotides outside the gene matches: 6. This CDR3 has 15 residues. Per germline, CDR1 SGHTA and CDR2 FQGNSA. The CDR3 sequence is CASSLELAEPYEQYF. In DNA, the CDR3 is TGTGCCAGCAGCTTAGAACTAGCGGAGCCGTACGAGCAGTACTTC.

The rearrangement uses TRBV7-9 and TRBJ1-2; a possible D gene is TRBD1 (6 bases). The germline CDR1 and CDR2 sequences are SEHNR and FQNEAQ (reference sequence). V lost 5 bases and J lost 0, with 16 bases in between. The CDR3 is 16 residues long. CDR3: CASSPGDGQSNYGYTF. CDR3 in DNA: TGTGCCAGCAGCCCCGGGGACGGACAGTCTAACTATGGCTACACCTTC.

This clone was detected only once. Other DNA sequences in this specimen translate into the identical CDR3. The genes are TRBV2 and TRBJ2-7; 8 positions match TRBD1. The CDR3 length is 14 residues. Losses at the gene ends were 6 bases for V and 4 bases for J; bases not matched to a gene: 8. Germline V gene sequence: CDR1 SNHLY, CDR2 FYNNEI. CDR3 coding DNA: TGTGCCAGCAGCCAAGACAGGGGTTTATACGAGCAGTACTTC. Its translation is CASSQDRGLYEQYF.

CDR3 in amino acids: CATSRDRGGTYGYTF. In DNA form, the CDR3 reads TGTGCCACCAGCAGAGACAGGGGCGGTACCTATGGCTACACCTTC. This chain joins TRBV15 and TRBJ1-2; weak D call: TRBD1 (6 bases). The germline gives CDR1 LNHNV, CDR2 YYDKDF (reference sequence). The CDR3 is 15 amino acids. V was clipped by 0 bases and J by 4 bases, with 12 bases between them.

This clone has a single count. V is TRBV27 and J is TRBJ2-7, with D possibly TRBD2 on 6 matching bases. CDR3 size: 14 residues. The germline V gene encodes CDR1 MNHEY and CDR2 SMNVEV (reference sequence). V lost 5 bases to trimming and J lost 3 bases, with 14 bases between them. This CDR3 is CASSDSDGGYEQYF. CDR3 nucleotides: TGTGCCAGCAGTGATTCCGACGGGGGCTACGAGCAGTACTTC.